This T cell receptor beta chain was obtained from a study of T cell repertoires in cytomegalovirus infection (dated by TCRdb to the late 2010s). Study-level background: Because public TCR beta signatures pointed to carriage of CMV infection together with the matching HLA type, the HLA type of each donor mattered for the analysis.

Broader findings and caveats from the paper: Cumulative frequency of public TCR beta family members discriminated carriers of CMV infection plus the relevant HLA type in this cohort and an independent approximately 350-donor cohort. The ex vivo response was dominated by HLA-C-restricted CMV-specific TCR beta clonotypes, which also provided the single most frequent clonotype in two of eight donors.

This clonotype was seen only a few times. Its antigen is not yet known. No qualities accompany the bases; no much larger clone lies one base away. TCRdb lists the instrument as Illumina HiSeq 1500. The public reads were quality trimmed at Q25 with fastp and then assembled into clones with MiXCR by TCRdb, keeping productive beta chains. Each entry merges the rows of one CDR3 protein and shows their most common DNA and genes. The sample profile shows around 490,000 distinct CDR3 sequences; around 27% of them were found once. Clones ranked in the top ten supply roughly 13% of the sample. The germline ends are 17 bases apart after V is trimmed by 2 bases and J by 5 bases. There are 16 amino acids in the CDR3, from cysteine to phenylalanine inclusive. CDR3 DNA is the only sequence kept; it has 48 bases, read in frame from the first base. Based on the germline V gene (reference sequence), the CDR1 and CDR2 sequences are SEHNR and FQNEAQ.

This receptor was taken from a human donor in good health (CMV status not recorded). Some clones in this sample may be carry-over from other donors' samples. The sample was PBMCs. The receptor chain draws on TRBV7-9 and TRBJ2-3, with TRBD2 perhaps the D gene, on 6 matching bases. The CDR3 region has the sequence CASSLFATGAGDTQYF. The nucleotides read TGTGCCAGCAGCTTATTTGCTACGGGAGCCGGAGATACGCAGTATTTT.